The clone carrying this TCR beta chain has more than one count but fewer than ten. Primers included in the PCR were 60 Vbeta and 13 Jbeta primers. Assay used: immunoSEQ multiplex PCR; TCRdb lists only in-frame clones, some missing. The sample includes some 150,000 clones, about 80% of them seen just once. These data come from a study of cytomegalovirus exposure and HLA in healthy donors. Sequencing input: PBMCs. The origin of this receptor is a woman aged 45-65 years in good health and CMV-seronegative.

The CDR3 DNA reads TGTGCCAGCCGAGTAGCACTGAGGCCCCGCACAGATACGCAGTATTTT. This translates into CASRVALRPRTDTQYF. The V call is TRBV27, the J call TRBJ2-3, with D uncertain. CDR1 MNHEY and CDR2 SMNVEV come from the germline V gene (reference sequence). There are 16 residues in the CDR3. Trimming took 8 bases from V and 1 from J, leaving 19 bases between them.